This T cell receptor (beta chain) was recorded in a study of CD8 T cells in Susac syndrome. The V gene's germline CDR1 is LGHDT and CDR2 YNNKEL (reference sequence). V lost 1 base to trimming and J lost 2 bases, with 13 bases between them. This CDR3 spans 16 amino acids. Reverse transcription of about 0.5 to 1 ug RNA used random hexamers. Amplification of TCR beta CDR3 spanned 54 Vbeta and 13 Jbeta via immunoSEQ multiplex PCR. One entry per CDR3 protein, called by TCRdb with MiXCR from the immunoSEQ multiplex PCR reads. The sample lists about 240,000 distinct CDR3 sequences, about 95% occurring once. This clonotype appeared once.

The sequencing input was CD4+ T cells from PBMCs. The receptor was derived from a human donor with Susac syndrome. The chain uses TRBV3-1 and TRBJ2-3; perhaps TRBD1 as D (6 bases). CDR3 in amino acids: CASSQGAGVITDTQYF. CDR3 sequence (DNA): TGTGCCAGCAGCCAAGGAGCAGGGGTGATCACAGATACGCAGTATTTT.